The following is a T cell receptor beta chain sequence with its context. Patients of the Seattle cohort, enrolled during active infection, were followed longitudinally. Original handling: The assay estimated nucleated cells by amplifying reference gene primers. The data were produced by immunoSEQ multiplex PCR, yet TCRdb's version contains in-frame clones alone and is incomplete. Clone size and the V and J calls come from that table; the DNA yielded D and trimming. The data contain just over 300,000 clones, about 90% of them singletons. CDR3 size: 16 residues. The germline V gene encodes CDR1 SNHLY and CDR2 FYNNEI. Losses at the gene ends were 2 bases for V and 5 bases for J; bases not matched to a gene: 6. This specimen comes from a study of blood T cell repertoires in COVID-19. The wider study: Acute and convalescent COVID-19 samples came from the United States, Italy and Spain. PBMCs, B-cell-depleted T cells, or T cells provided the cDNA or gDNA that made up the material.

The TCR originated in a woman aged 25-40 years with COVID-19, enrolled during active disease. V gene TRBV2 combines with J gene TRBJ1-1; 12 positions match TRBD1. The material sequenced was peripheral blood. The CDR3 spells CASSESGTGGGTEAFF. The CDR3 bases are TGTGCCAGCAGTGAATCGGGGACAGGGGGCGGGACTGAAGCTTTCTTT.